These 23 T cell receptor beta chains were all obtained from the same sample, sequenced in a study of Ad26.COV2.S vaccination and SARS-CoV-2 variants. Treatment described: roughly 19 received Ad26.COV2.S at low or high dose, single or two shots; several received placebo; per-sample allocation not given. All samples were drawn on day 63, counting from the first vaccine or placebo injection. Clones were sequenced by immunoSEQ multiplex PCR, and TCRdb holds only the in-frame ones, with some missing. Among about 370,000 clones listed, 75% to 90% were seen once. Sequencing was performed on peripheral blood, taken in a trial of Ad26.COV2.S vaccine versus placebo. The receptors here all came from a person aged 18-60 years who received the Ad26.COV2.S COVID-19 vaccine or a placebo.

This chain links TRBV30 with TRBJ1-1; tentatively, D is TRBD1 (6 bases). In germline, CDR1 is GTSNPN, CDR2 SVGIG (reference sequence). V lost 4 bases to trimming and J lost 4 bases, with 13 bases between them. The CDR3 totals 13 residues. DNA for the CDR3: TGTGCCTGGACAAAGGGGGGGGCCACTGAAGCTTTCTTT. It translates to CAWTKGGATEAFF.

In DNA form, the CDR3 reads TGTGCCAGCTCACCGGGACAGGCCTCCTACGAGCAGTACTTC. This encodes CASSPGQASYEQYF. The chain couples TRBV18 to TRBJ2-7, with 8 bases matching TRBD1. CDR1 is KGHSH, CDR2 LQKENI, per germline. Germline trimming cut 3 bases from V and 0 bases from J; bases unmatched to any gene: 1. The CDR3 has 14 residues.

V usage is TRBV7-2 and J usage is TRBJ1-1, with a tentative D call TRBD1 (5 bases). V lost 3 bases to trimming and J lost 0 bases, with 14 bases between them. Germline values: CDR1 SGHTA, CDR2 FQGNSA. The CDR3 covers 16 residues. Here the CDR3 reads CASSFGPWGMNTEAFF. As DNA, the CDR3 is TGTGCCAGCAGCTTCGGGCCCTGGGGGATGAACACTGAAGCTTTCTTT.

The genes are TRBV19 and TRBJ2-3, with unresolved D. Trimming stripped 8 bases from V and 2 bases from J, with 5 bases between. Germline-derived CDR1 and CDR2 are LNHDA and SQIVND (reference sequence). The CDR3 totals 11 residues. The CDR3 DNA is TGTGCCAGTGGGGTCACAGATACGCAGTATTTT. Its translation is CASGVTDTQYF.

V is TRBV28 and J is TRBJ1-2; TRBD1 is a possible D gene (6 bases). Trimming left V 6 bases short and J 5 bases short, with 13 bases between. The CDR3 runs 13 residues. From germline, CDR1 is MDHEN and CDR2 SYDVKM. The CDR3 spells CASRPTGIYGYTF. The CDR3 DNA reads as TGTGCCAGCAGACCCACAGGGATATATGGCTACACCTTC.

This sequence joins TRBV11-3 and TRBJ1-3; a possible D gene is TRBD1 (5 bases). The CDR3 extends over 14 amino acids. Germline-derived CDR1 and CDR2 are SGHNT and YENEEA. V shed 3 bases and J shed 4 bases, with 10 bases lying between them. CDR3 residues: CASSLGDRGNTIYF. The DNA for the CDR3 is TGTGCCAGCAGCTTGGGGGACCGAGGAAACACCATATATTTT. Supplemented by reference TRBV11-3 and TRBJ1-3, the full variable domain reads EAGVVQSPRYKIIEKKQPVAFWCNPISGHNTLYWYLQNLGQGPELLIRYENEEAVDDSQLPKDRFSAERLKGVDSTLKIQPAELGDSAVYLCASSLGDRGNTIYFGEGSWLTVV.

The CDR3 protein is CASSPSLLDTQYF. In nucleotides, the CDR3 is TGTGCCAGTAGCCCCAGCTTGCTGGATACGCAGTATTTT. The V call is TRBV19, the J call TRBJ2-3; no definite D call. Deletions cut 6 bases from V and 6 bases from J, with 13 bases between. Germline-derived CDR1 and CDR2 are LNHDA and SQIVND (reference sequence). The CDR3 has 13 amino acids. Using reference TRBV19 and TRBJ2-3 for the parts outside the CDR3, the full variable domain is DGGITQSPKYLFRKEGQNVTLSCEQNLNHDAMYWYRQDPGQGLRLIYYSQIVNDFQKGDIAEGYSVSREKKESFPLTVTSAQKNPTAFYLCASSPSLLDTQYFGPGTRLTVL.

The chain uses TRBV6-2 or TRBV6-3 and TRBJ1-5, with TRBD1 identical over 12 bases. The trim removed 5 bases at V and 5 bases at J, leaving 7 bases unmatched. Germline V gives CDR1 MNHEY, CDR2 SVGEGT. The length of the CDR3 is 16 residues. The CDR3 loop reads CASSRDRGRLDQPQHF. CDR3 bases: TGTGCCAGCAGTCGGGACAGGGGGCGTTTAGATCAGCCCCAGCATTTT.

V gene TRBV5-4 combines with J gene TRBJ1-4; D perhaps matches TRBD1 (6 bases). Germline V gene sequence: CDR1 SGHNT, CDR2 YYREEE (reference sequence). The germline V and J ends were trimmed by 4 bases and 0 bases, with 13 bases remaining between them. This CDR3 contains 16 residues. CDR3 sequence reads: CASSARRGATNEKLFF. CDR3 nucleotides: TGTGCCAGCAGCGCAAGGAGGGGGGCAACTAATGAAAAACTGTTTTTT. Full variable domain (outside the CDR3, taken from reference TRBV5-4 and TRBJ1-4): ETGVTQSPTHLIKTRGQQVTLRCSSQSGHNTVSWYQQALGQGPQFIFQYYREEENGRGNFPPRFSGLQFPNYSSELNVNALELDDSALYLCASSARRGATNEKLFFGSGTQLSVL.

CDR3 DNA sequence: TGTGCCATCAGGGGGGACAGGGGCGGCTACACCTTC. Translating it yields CAIRGDRGGYTF. The chain is built from TRBV10-3 and TRBJ1-2; TRBD1 aligns across 10 bases. This CDR3 is built from 12 residues. V shed 6 bases, J shed 8 bases, and the junction held 3 bases outside the gene matches. The V gene's germline CDR1 is ENHRY and CDR2 SYGVKD.

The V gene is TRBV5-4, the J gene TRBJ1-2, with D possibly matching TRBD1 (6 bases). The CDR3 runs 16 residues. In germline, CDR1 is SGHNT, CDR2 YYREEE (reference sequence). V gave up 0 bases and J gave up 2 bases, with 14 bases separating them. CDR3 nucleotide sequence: TGTGCCAGCAGCTTGGGTGGGGACACGGTGAACTATGGCTACACCTTC. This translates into CASSLGGDTVNYGYTF.

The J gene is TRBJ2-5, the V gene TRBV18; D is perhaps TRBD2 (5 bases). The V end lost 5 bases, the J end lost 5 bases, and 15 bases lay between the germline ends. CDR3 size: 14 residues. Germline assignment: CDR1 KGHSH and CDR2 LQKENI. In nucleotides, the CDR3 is TGTGCCAGCTCAAGTGGACTGGCTTCGGAGACCCAGTACTTC. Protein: CASSSGLASETQYF.

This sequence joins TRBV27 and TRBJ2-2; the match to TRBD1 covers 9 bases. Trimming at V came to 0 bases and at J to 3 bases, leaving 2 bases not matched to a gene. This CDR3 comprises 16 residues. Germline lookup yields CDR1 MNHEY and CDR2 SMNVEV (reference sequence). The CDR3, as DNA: TGTGCCAGCAGTTTATCGGGACAGGGATACACCGGGGAGCTGTTTTTT. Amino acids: CASSLSGQGYTGELFF.

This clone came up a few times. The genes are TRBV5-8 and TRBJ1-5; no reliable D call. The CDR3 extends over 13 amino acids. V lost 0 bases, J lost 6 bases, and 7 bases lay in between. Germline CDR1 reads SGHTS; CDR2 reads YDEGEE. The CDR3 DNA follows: TGTGCCAGCAGCTTGGTTACAACTCAGCCCCAGCATTTT. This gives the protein CASSLVTTQPQHF.

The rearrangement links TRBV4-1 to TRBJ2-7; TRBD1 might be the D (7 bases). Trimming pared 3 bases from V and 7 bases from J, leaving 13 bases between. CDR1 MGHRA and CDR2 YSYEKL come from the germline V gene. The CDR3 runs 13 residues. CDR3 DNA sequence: TGCGCCAGCAGCCAGGAGGGGGCATGGGAGCAGTACTTC. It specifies CASSQEGAWEQYF.

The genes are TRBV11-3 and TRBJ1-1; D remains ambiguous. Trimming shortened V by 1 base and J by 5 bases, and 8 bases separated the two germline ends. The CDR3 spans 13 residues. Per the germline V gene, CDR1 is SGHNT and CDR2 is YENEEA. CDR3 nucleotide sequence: TGTGCCAGCAGCTTAGGTCCAAGAACTGAAGCTTTCTTT. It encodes CASSLGPRTEAFF. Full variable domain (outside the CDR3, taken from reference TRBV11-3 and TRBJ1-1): EAGVVQSPRYKIIEKKQPVAFWCNPISGHNTLYWYLQNLGQGPELLIRYENEEAVDDSQLPKDRFSAERLKGVDSTLKIQPAELGDSAVYLCASSLGPRTEAFFGQGTRLTVV.

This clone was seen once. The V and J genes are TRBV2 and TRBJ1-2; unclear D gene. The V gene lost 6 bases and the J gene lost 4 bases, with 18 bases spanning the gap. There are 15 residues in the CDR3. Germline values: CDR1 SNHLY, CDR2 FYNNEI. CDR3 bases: TGTGCCAGCAGCGCACAACAGCCCTTGGGCTATGGCTACACCTTC. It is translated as CASSAQQPLGYGYTF. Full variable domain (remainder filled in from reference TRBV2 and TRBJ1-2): EPEVTQTPSHQVTQMGQEVILRCVPISNHLYFYWYRQILGQKVEFLVSFYNNEISEKSEIFDDQFSVERPDGSNFTLKIRSTKLEDSAMYFCASSAQQPLGYGYTFGSGTRLTVV.

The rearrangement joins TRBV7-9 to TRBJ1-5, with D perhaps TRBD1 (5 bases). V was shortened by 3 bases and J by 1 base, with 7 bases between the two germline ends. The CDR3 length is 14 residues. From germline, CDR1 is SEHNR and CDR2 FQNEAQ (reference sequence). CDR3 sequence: CASSLQGSNQPQHF. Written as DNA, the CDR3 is TGTGCCAGCAGCTTGCAGGGCAGCAATCAGCCCCAGCATTTT.

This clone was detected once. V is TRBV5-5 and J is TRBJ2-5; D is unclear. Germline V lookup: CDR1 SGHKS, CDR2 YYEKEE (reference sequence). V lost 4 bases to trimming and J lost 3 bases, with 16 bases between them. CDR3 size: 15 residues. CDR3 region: CASSPPPGGKETQYF. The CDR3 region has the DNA TGTGCCAGCAGCCCACCCCCTGGCGGCAAAGAGACCCAGTACTTC.

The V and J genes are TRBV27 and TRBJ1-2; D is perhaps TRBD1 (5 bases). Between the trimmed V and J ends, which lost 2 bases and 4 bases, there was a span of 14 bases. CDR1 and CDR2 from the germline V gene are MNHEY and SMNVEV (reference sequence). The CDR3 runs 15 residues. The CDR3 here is CASSLGRGPIYGYTF. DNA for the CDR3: TGTGCCAGCAGTTTAGGTCGGGGCCCGATCTATGGCTACACCTTC.

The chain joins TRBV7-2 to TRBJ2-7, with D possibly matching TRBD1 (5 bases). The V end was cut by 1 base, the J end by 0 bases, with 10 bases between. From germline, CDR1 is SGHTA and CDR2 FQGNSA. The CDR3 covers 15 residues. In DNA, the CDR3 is TGTGCCAGCAGCTTAGGGCCAGGGAACTCCTACGAGCAGTACTTC. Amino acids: CASSLGPGNSYEQYF.

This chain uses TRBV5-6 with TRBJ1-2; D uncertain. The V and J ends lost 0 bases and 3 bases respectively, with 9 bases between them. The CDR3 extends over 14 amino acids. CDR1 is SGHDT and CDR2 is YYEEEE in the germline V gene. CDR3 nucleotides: TGTGCCAGCAGCTTGGCCTCGGCGGACTATGGCTACACCTTC. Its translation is CASSLASADYGYTF.

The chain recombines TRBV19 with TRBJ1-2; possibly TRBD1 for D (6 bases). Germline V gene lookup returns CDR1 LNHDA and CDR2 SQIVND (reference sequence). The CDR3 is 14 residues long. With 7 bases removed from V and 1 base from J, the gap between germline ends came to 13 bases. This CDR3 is CASNPGVVNYGYTF. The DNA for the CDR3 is TGTGCCAGTAATCCAGGGGTGGTTAACTATGGCTACACCTTC. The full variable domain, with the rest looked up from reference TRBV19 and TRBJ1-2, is DGGITQSPKYLFRKEGQNVTLSCEQNLNHDAMYWYRQDPGQGLRLIYYSQIVNDFQKGDIAEGYSVSREKKESFPLTVTSAQKNPTAFYLCASNPGVVNYGYTFGSGTRLTVV.